This T cell receptor beta chain was sequenced during a study of blood T cell repertoires in COVID-19. Authors' processing steps: Amplification with reference gene primers provided the estimates of nucleated cell counts. Sequenced by immunoSEQ multiplex PCR; TCRdb stores in-frame clones only, minus some. For V, J and clone size, that table is used; D and trimming come from the DNA. The sample includes roughly 100,000 clones, almost 90% of them seen just once. The V end was cut by 8 bases, the J end by 2 bases, with 10 bases between. The germline V gene encodes CDR1 DFQATT and CDR2 SNEGSKA (reference sequence). This CDR3 has 11 residues. This clone was picked up a small number of times.

Sequencing was done on a sample of peripheral blood. This chain joins TRBV20-1 and TRBJ2-7; D is ambiguous. The TCR sequence derives from a human donor in a cohort sampled during active COVID-19. The CDR3 DNA sequence: TGCAGTTATTCTAATCCCTACGAGCAGTACTTC. Residues: CSYSNPYEQYF.